This entry concerns a single T cell receptor beta chain. The antigen is undetermined. Researchers ran the PCR with 60 Vbeta and 13 Jbeta primers. Method: immunoSEQ multiplex PCR; TCRdb's copy keeps in-frame clones and lacks some. Of some 180,000 clones in the sample, roughly 70% were seen once. This entry is derived from a study of cytomegalovirus exposure and HLA in healthy donors. CDR1 and CDR2 (germline): MNHEY, SMNVEV (reference sequence). V lost 4 bases and J lost 1; bases outside the gene matches: 4. The CDR3 runs to 16 residues. General study results and limits: The authors later linked a missense DCLRE1C variant to TCR beta V- and J-gene trimming. Available immune exposure information was restricted to CMV serostatus only.

This sequence originates from a woman younger than 45 in good health and CMV-seronegative. The sample taken for sequencing was PBMCs. V gene TRBV27 combines with J gene TRBJ2-3; 11 bases are a match to TRBD2. Here the CDR3 DNA reads TGTGCCAGCAGTTCACTAGCGGGAGTCGGCACAGATACGCAGTATTTT. Protein sequence: CASSSLAGVGTDTQYF.